These 6 T cell receptor beta chains came from one sample sequenced in a study of shared clonotypes between healthy human individuals (dated by TCRdb to 2020 to 2022). The library was built by means of the immunoSEQ multiplex PCR assay. TCRdb obtained this table from immuneACCESS and retained in-frame rearrangements with V and J assigned. These tables miss some clones; where compared with another copy, unresolved V genes account for less than half of the shortfall, and the remainder is unexplained. The sample yields 2 million to 2.5 million clones; approximately 90% were counted once. The ten largest clones capture 0.3% to 0.4% of the sample. The source material was naive CD4+ T cells from PBMCs. Reading the label with the study, this specimen's cell subset or site is: CD45RA+ positively selected. All receptors derive from a man aged 18 to 29 in good health. Some clones in this sample may be carry-over from other donors' samples.

The chain links TRBV6-1 to TRBJ2-1; D gene ambiguous. The ends were cut back, 7 bases at V and 2 bases at J, with 9 bases in the middle. The CDR3 runs 13 residues. Germline V CDR1 and CDR2: MNHNS, SASEGT. CDR3 region: CASTGPTYNEQFF. The CDR3 DNA follows: TGTGCCAGCACTGGCCCCACCTACAATGAGCAGTTCTTC.

Concerning this clone itself: Distinct nucleotide sequences in the sample also encode this CDR3. The rearrangement links TRBV29-1 to TRBJ1-1, with no clear D. Germline CDR1 is SQVTM and CDR2 is ANQGSEA. The CDR3 consists of 10 residues. The ends were cut back, 6 bases at V and 2 bases at J, with 4 bases in the middle. The CDR3 here is CSVGNTEAFF. In nucleotides, the CDR3 is TGCAGCGTGGGAAACACTGAAGCTTTCTTT.

The CDR3: CASGQGGNIQYF. The CDR3, as DNA: TGTGCCAGCGGGCAGGGTGGTAACATTCAGTACTTC. The gene calls are TRBV27 and TRBJ2-4, with D possibly matching TRBD1 (5 bases). The germline CDR1 and CDR2 sequences are MNHEY and SMNVEV (reference sequence). CDR3 size: 12 residues. V was shortened by 8 bases and J by 7 bases, with 12 bases between the two germline ends.

This chain joins TRBV9 and TRBJ1-3; tentative D call: TRBD1 (6 bases). CDR1 is SGDLS, CDR2 YYNGEE, per germline. This CDR3 spans 18 amino acids. V lost 0 bases and J 0 bases, leaving 16 bases between the germline ends. The CDR3 loop is CASSVGTDRSFSGNTIYF. As DNA, the CDR3 is TGTGCCAGCAGCGTAGGAACTGACAGGTCCTTCTCTGGAAACACCATATATTTT.

This sequence joins TRBV15 and TRBJ2-1; 8 positions agree with TRBD2. Germline V CDR1 and CDR2: LNHNV, YYDKDF (reference sequence). J gave up 2 bases and V 3 bases, and 6 bases lay outside the gene matches. This CDR3 spans 16 amino acids. CDR3 residues: CATSSDGRATYNEQFF. CDR3 sequence (DNA): TGTGCCACCAGCAGTGACGGGAGGGCCACCTACAATGAGCAGTTCTTC.

The rearrangement uses TRBV19 and TRBJ1-5; 11 bases align to TRBD1. The J segment lost 6 bases and the V segment lost 7 bases, leaving 11 bases of the junction unmatched. Germline CDR1 LNHDA, CDR2 SQIVND (reference sequence). This CDR3 is built from 16 residues. CDR3: CASTFLTGTGGQPQHF. CDR3 in DNA: TGTGCCAGTACCTTTCTTACCGGGACAGGGGGTCAGCCCCAGCATTTT.